Presented here are 27 T cell receptor beta chains from one specimen sequenced in a study of follicular helper T cells after annual influenza vaccination (dated by TCRdb to the late 2010s). Receptor amplification or capture employed the immunoSEQ multiplex PCR assay. Sourced from immuneACCESS, this table was stored by TCRdb with only in-frame sequences that have V and J called. A share of the clones is absent; for the studies checked, an unresolved V gene accounts for under half, and the remainder has no known explanation. The sample records approximately 30,000 clones, roughly 80% of which are singletons. Of the sample, 1.2% is held by the ten largest clones. What this sample's time point label stands for: 2014-2015 season, pre-vaccination. Specimen: CXCR5+ CD38- circulating T follicular helper cells from blood, collected on the day of influenza vaccination. What the cell subset or site label conveys for this sample: circulating Tfh, non-naive CD4+CXCR5+PD-1+ (ICOS+CD38+ or ICOS-CD38-). These TCRs come from an adult who received the influenza vaccine.

The chain recombines TRBV5-1 with TRBJ1-1; no clear D. The CDR3 sequence is 14 residues long. CDR1 SGHRS and CDR2 YFSETQ come from the germline V gene. The V end was cut by 5 bases, the J end by 0 bases, with 11 bases between. The CDR3 DNA follows: TGCGCCAGCAGGGCAGAATTCATGAACACTGAAGCTTTCTTT. Translating it yields CASRAEFMNTEAFF.

This chain uses TRBV2 with TRBJ2-3, with 13 nucleotides matching TRBD2. V lost 6 bases to trimming and J lost 8 bases; unmatched junction nucleotides: 5. Germline V gene sequence: CDR1 SNHLY, CDR2 FYNNEI. CDR3 length: 14 amino acids. CDR3 in amino acids: CASRRLAGGSTQYF. Here the CDR3 DNA reads TGTGCCAGCAGACGACTAGCGGGAGGATCTACGCAGTATTTT.

The V and J genes are TRBV2 and TRBJ2-7; D is uncertain. The germline V gene has CDR1 SNHLY and CDR2 FYNNEI. The length of the CDR3 is 11 residues. Between the trimmed V and J ends, which lost 7 bases and 3 bases, there was a span of 7 bases. In DNA form, the CDR3 reads TGTGCCAGCACTGTAGACTACGAGCAGTACTTC. Residues: CASTVDYEQYF.

This clone was seen more than once but under ten times. J is TRBJ2-2 and V is TRBV11-1, with D possibly matching TRBD1 (5 bases). CDR3 length equals 13 residues. The germline V gene encodes CDR1 SGHAT and CDR2 FQDESV (reference sequence). Trimming removed 4 bases at V and 6 bases at J, with 9 bases between. The CDR3 is CASSSTVAGELFF. For the CDR3, the DNA is TGTGCCAGCAGCTCGACAGTAGCCGGGGAGCTGTTTTTT.

The chain links TRBV28 to TRBJ2-3; D unresolved. This CDR3 comprises 14 residues. Germline V gene sequence: CDR1 MDHEN, CDR2 SYDVKM. Deletions cut 5 bases from V and 4 bases from J, with 13 bases between. CDR3 nucleotides: TGTGCCAGCAGTACATTAGGAGTCCCAGATACGCAGTATTTT. It yields the protein CASSTLGVPDTQYF.

The chain carries TRBV28 and TRBJ1-6, with D unresolved. In germline, CDR1 is MDHEN, CDR2 SYDVKM. Between the trimmed V and J ends, which lost 2 bases and 9 bases, there was a span of 14 bases. The CDR3 loop spans 15 amino acids. CDR3 residues: CASSLSPGTSSPLHF. The CDR3 nucleotides are TGTGCCAGCAGTTTAAGCCCGGGTACGAGTTCACCCCTCCACTTT.

V usage is TRBV7-3 and J usage is TRBJ1-2; TRBD1 aligns across 9 bases. V shed 4 bases and J 7 bases; nucleotides not matched to a gene: 4. Per the germline V gene, CDR1 is SGHTA and CDR2 is FQGTGA. The CDR3 spans 13 residues. Here the CDR3 reads CASSSRTGAGYTF. CDR3 nucleotides: TGTGCCAGCAGCTCCCGGACAGGGGCTGGCTACACCTTC. Complete variable domain (other parts from reference TRBV7-3 and TRBJ1-2): GAGVSQTPSNKVTEKGKYVELRCDPISGHTALYWYRQSLGQGPEFLIYFQGTGAADDSGLPNDRFFAVRPEGSVSTLKIQRTERGDSAVYLCASSSRTGAGYTFGSGTRLTVV.

This chain connects TRBV5-4 to TRBJ2-1; 12 bases align to TRBD2. V gave up 1 base and J gave up 5 bases; unmatched junction bases: 4. The CDR3 covers 16 residues. The germline gives CDR1 SGHNT, CDR2 YYREEE (reference sequence). The CDR3 nucleotides read TGTGCCAGCAGCTTGTACCGGACTAGCGGGGACAATGAGCAGTTCTTC. It translates to CASSLYRTSGDNEQFF.

This clone was observed once. The chain joins TRBV19 to TRBJ1-5, with D unresolved. Germline CDR1 is LNHDA and CDR2 is SQIVND (reference sequence). This CDR3 region has 17 residues. Trimming removed 6 bases from V and 0 bases from J, with 18 bases in between. The CDR3 region has the DNA TGTGCCAGTAGAGGATCAGCGGCGTTCCTTAGCAATCAGCCCCAGCATTTT. The encoded protein is CASRGSAAFLSNQPQHF. The variable domain in full, completed from reference TRBV19 and TRBJ1-5, reads DGGITQSPKYLFRKEGQNVTLSCEQNLNHDAMYWYRQDPGQGLRLIYYSQIVNDFQKGDIAEGYSVSREKKESFPLTVTSAQKNPTAFYLCASRGSAAFLSNQPQHFGDGTRLSIL.

This chain uses TRBV28 with TRBJ2-1; 8 bases line up with TRBD1. The CDR3 consists of 14 residues. Looked up from germline, CDR1 is MDHEN and CDR2 is SYDVKM. J lost 7 bases, V lost 6 bases, and 8 bases had no gene match. The CDR3: CASREWTGLNEQFF. CDR3 in DNA: TGTGCCAGCAGAGAGTGGACAGGGCTGAATGAGCAGTTCTTC.

The J gene is TRBJ2-5, the V gene TRBV7-9; 10 positions agree with TRBD2. The J segment lost 11 bases and the V segment lost 1 base, leaving 7 bases of the junction unmatched. CDR3 length equals 14 residues. CDR1 and CDR2 (germline): SEHNR, FQNEAQ (reference sequence). DNA for the CDR3: TGTGCCAGCAGCTTAGAATCTAGCGGGAGTGAGCAGTACTTC. Amino acids: CASSLESSGSEQYF.

This clone came up a few times. The chain has TRBV10-1 and TRBJ2-7; 10 nucleotides line up with TRBD2. CDR1 is WNHNN, CDR2 SYGVQD, per germline (reference sequence). CDR3 length: 14 amino acids. The V and J ends lost 5 bases and 5 bases, in that order; junction bases with no gene match: 6. The CDR3, as DNA: TGCGCCAGCAGTCCTAGCGGGGGCCTACACGAGCAGTACTTC. Encoded protein: CASSPSGGLHEQYF.

The chain employs TRBV6-5 and TRBJ1-3; D may be TRBD1 (6 bases). This CDR3 has 14 amino acids. V lost 11 bases, J lost 3 bases, and 17 bases lay in between. CDR1 is MNHEY and CDR2 is SVGAGI in the germline V gene. Here the CDR3 reads CAAKPQGYGNTIYF. The CDR3 DNA reads TGTGCCGCAAAACCACAGGGTTATGGAAACACCATATATTTT.

CDR3 loop: CASSEYSGGADTQYF. The CDR3 DNA follows: TGTGCCAGCAGTGAATATAGCGGGGGGGCAGATACGCAGTATTTT. The V call is TRBV2, the J call TRBJ2-3; TRBD2 aligns across 11 bases. The CDR3 covers 15 residues. Germline CDR1 reads SNHLY; CDR2 reads FYNNEI. The ends lost 2 bases at V and 4 bases at J; junction bases unmatched: 2.

The rearrangement uses TRBV28 and TRBJ2-2, with a tentative D call TRBD2 (6 bases). V shed 6 bases and J shed 5 bases, with 10 bases lying between them. Germline loops: CDR1 MDHEN, CDR2 SYDVKM. The CDR3 consists of 13 residues. The CDR3 DNA is TGTGCCAGCAGGGTGGGAGGAACCGGGGAGCTGTTTTTT. Protein: CASRVGGTGELFF.

Regarding this clone: The sample contains more than one DNA sequence encoding this CDR3. The chain is built from TRBV5-1 and TRBJ2-5, with D maybe TRBD2 (5 bases). Trimming stripped 0 bases from V and 0 bases from J, with 9 bases between. The length of the CDR3 is 15 residues. From germline, CDR1 is SGHRS and CDR2 YFSETQ. CDR3 protein: CASSLGRGYQETQYF. The CDR3 nucleotides are TGCGCCAGCAGCTTGGGACGAGGGTACCAAGAGACCCAGTACTTC.

CDR3 in DNA: TGTGCCAGCAGCGTAGGACAGCTGAACACCGGGGAGCTGTTTTTT. Translation gives CASSVGQLNTGELFF. J is TRBJ2-2 and V is TRBV2, with D possibly matching TRBD1 (6 bases). V lost 6 bases to trimming and J lost 1 base, with 12 bases between them. This CDR3 has 15 amino acids. Germline V gene data show CDR1 as SNHLY and CDR2 as FYNNEI.

The chain recombines TRBV29-1 with TRBJ1-2; no clear D gene. Looked up from germline, CDR1 is SQVTM and CDR2 is ANQGSEA. This CDR3 is built from 11 residues. The V end was cut by 0 bases, the J end by 5 bases, with 4 bases between. Written as DNA, the CDR3 is TGCAGCGTTGAAGATGAGTATGGCTACACCTTC. Translating it yields CSVEDEYGYTF.

This clone was detected a few times. The rearrangement links TRBV19 to TRBJ1-1; 10 nucleotides agree with TRBD1. Looked up from germline, CDR1 is LNHDA and CDR2 is SQIVND (reference sequence). Losses at the gene ends were 3 bases for V and 4 bases for J; bases not matched to a gene: 5. This CDR3 comprises 15 residues. The CDR3 spells CASSIWGQGFTEAFF. Here the CDR3 DNA reads TGTGCCAGTAGTATTTGGGGACAGGGGTTCACTGAAGCTTTCTTT. The whole variable domain, filled in from reference TRBV19 and TRBJ1-1, reads DGGITQSPKYLFRKEGQNVTLSCEQNLNHDAMYWYRQDPGQGLRLIYYSQIVNDFQKGDIAEGYSVSREKKESFPLTVTSAQKNPTAFYLCASSIWGQGFTEAFFGQGTRLTVV.

This chain uses TRBV30 with TRBJ1-1; TRBD1 aligns across 11 bases. The V segment lost 6 bases and the J segment 1 base; nucleotides outside the gene matches: 7. The CDR3 is made up of 15 amino acids. The germline CDR1 and CDR2 sequences are GTSNPN and SVGIG (reference sequence). The CDR3 loop is CACRGQGARNTEAFF. CDR3 DNA: TGTGCCTGCAGAGGACAGGGGGCCCGGAACACTGAAGCTTTCTTT.

Remarks on this clone: Sequence at one end of the junction differs from germline and may be a read error. The chain joins TRBV19 to TRBJ1-4; D possibly corresponds to TRBD1 (6 bases). From germline, CDR1 is LNHDA and CDR2 SQIVND (reference sequence). The CDR3 sequence is 14 residues long. The CDR3 loop is CASRPGTTNEKLSF. For the CDR3, the DNA is TGTGCCAGTAGACCAGGGACAACTAATGAAAAACTGTCTTTT.

The chain recombines TRBV5-1 with TRBJ1-4, with 9 bases that match TRBD1. Germline V gene data show CDR1 as SGHRS and CDR2 as YFSETQ. J was trimmed by 4 bases and V by 3 bases; bases with no gene match: 7. The length of the CDR3 is 16 residues. The CDR3 region has the DNA TGCGCCAGCAGCTGGGGTGCGGACAGGGGTAATGAAAAACTGTTTTTT. Its protein product is CASSWGADRGNEKLFF.

This chain connects TRBV5-6 to TRBJ2-2, with unresolved D. V dropped 4 bases and J dropped 11 bases, with 15 bases sitting between them. This CDR3 has 13 residues. Per the germline V gene, CDR1 is SGHDT and CDR2 is YYEEEE. The CDR3 sequence is CASSQPGLTELFF. CDR3 nucleotide sequence: TGTGCCAGCAGCCAGCCGGGTTTGACCGAGCTGTTTTTT.

The rearrangement uses TRBV15 and TRBJ1-5, with unresolved D. V lost 0 bases to trimming and J lost 9 bases, with 6 bases between them. Germline V gives CDR1 LNHNV, CDR2 YYDKDF (reference sequence). The CDR3 is made up of 12 amino acids. The CDR3 coding sequence is TGTGCCACCAGCAGAGACTCAGGGCCCCAGCATTTT. Protein sequence: CATSRDSGPQHF. Filled out from reference TRBV15 and TRBJ1-5, the complete variable domain reads DAMVIQNPRYQVTQFGKPVTLSCSQTLNHNVMYWYQQKSSQAPKLLFHYYDKDFNNEADTPDNFQSRRPNTSFCFLDIRSPGLGDTAMYLCATSRDSGPQHFGDGTRLSIL.

The J gene is TRBJ1-5, the V gene TRBV10-2; unclear D gene. Trimming shortened V by 4 bases and J by 0 bases, and 13 bases separated the two germline ends. Germline CDR1 reads WSHSY; CDR2 reads SAAADI. The CDR3 consists of 16 residues. The CDR3 region has the DNA TGCGCCAGCAGTGTTGCGGCGGGCTATAGCAATCAGCCCCAGCATTTT. Encoded protein: CASSVAAGYSNQPQHF.

The chain links TRBV6-5 to TRBJ1-1, with D tentatively TRBD1 (5 bases). CDR1 is MNHEY and CDR2 is SVGAGI in the germline V gene. The CDR3 spans 15 residues. V was clipped by 3 bases and J by 5 bases, with 16 bases between them. CDR3 sequence (DNA): TGTGCCAGCAGTTATTTCGGGACTGGTGTAACTGAAGCTTTCTTT. This sequence encodes CASSYFGTGVTEAFF.

The rearrangement links TRBV29-1 to TRBJ2-1; D unresolved. There are 13 residues in the CDR3. The V end lost 5 bases, the J end lost 0 bases, and 8 bases lay between the germline ends. Germline CDR1 reads SQVTM; CDR2 reads ANQGSEA. This CDR3 is CSVRPSSYNEQFF. CDR3 DNA sequence: TGCAGCGTTAGACCTAGCTCCTACAATGAGCAGTTCTTC.